The 32 T cell receptor beta chains below come from one sample, sequenced in a study of blood T cell repertoires in COVID-19. Clones were read by immunoSEQ multiplex PCR, and TCRdb kept only the in-frame ones, dropping some. The repertoire holds about 200,000 clones, roughly 82% seen once, with roughly 5.9% in the top ten. Sample: PBMCs or T cells enriched from blood (not recorded which). All receptors come from a man in his forties or fifties with acute COVID-19.

The chain carries TRBV5-1 and TRBJ1-3; D unresolved. This CDR3 region has 14 residues. Germline V gene sequence: CDR1 SGHRS, CDR2 YFSETQ. The germline V and J ends were trimmed by 7 bases and 1 base, with 12 bases remaining between them. The CDR3 is CASGSGSSGNTIYF. CDR3 DNA sequence: TGCGCCAGCGGATCCGGGTCTTCTGGAAACACCATATATTTT.

CDR3 nucleotides: TGTGCCTGGGGGGGACTAGCGGGCTTCAATGAGCAGTTCTTC. Translation: CAWGGLAGFNEQFF. This chain joins TRBV30 and TRBJ2-1; 12 positions match TRBD2. V shed 5 bases, J shed 6 bases, and the junction held 5 bases outside the gene matches. The CDR3 runs 14 residues. CDR1 is GTSNPN, CDR2 SVGIG, per germline (reference sequence). Supplemented by reference TRBV30 and TRBJ2-1, the full variable domain reads SQTIHQWPATLVQPVGSPLSLECTVEGTSNPNLYWYRQAAGRGLQLLFYSVGIGQISSEVPQNLSASRPQDRQFILSSKKLLLSDSGFYLCAWGGLAGFNEQFFGPGTRLTVL.

The chain couples TRBV5-1 to TRBJ2-5; D gene ambiguous. The ends were cut back, 0 bases at V and 3 bases at J, with 12 bases in the middle. This CDR3 contains 15 residues. The germline V gene encodes CDR1 SGHRS and CDR2 YFSETQ. CDR3 protein: CASSLEIASKETQYF. Here the CDR3 DNA reads TGCGCCAGCAGCTTGGAAATAGCATCTAAAGAGACCCAGTACTTC.

This chain joins TRBV5-1 and TRBJ2-1; TRBD2 matches 10 bases. The CDR3 contains 14 residues. The V gene end was trimmed by 0 bases and the J gene end by 6 bases; junction bases not matched to a gene: 0. Germline V gene lookup returns CDR1 SGHRS and CDR2 YFSETQ. As DNA, the CDR3 is TGCGCCAGCAGCTTGGTAGCGGGAGGCAATGAGCAGTTCTTC. Its translation is CASSLVAGGNEQFF.

This chain joins TRBV6-5 and TRBJ2-3; D possibly corresponds to TRBD2 (5 bases). Trimming cost V 7 bases and J 3 bases, with 14 bases left between them. Per the germline V gene, CDR1 is MNHEY and CDR2 is SVGAGI. CDR3 length equals 14 residues. CDR3 nucleotide sequence: TGTGCCAGCAATCCGACACGGGGAACAGATACGCAGTATTTT. It codes for CASNPTRGTDTQYF.

The rearrangement uses TRBV11-2 and TRBJ2-3; possibly TRBD2 for D (6 bases). The CDR3 loop spans 17 amino acids. Trimming shortened V by 5 bases and J by 1 base, and 19 bases separated the two germline ends. Germline assignment: CDR1 SGHAT and CDR2 FQNNGV. The CDR3 sequence: CASSITGGASGTDTQYF. The CDR3, as DNA: TGTGCCAGCAGCATCACCGGAGGGGCTAGCGGCACAGATACGCAGTATTTT.

The chain recombines TRBV5-6 with TRBJ1-1, with 7 bases fitting TRBD1. CDR1 is SGHDT and CDR2 is YYEEEE in the germline V gene. V shed 1 base, J shed 4 bases, and the junction held 4 bases outside the gene matches. The CDR3 has 14 amino acids. The chain's CDR3 is CASSLRQGITEAFF. Written as DNA, the CDR3 is TGTGCCAGCAGCTTGAGACAGGGTATCACTGAAGCTTTCTTT.

This clone was observed a single time. The chain has TRBV9 and TRBJ1-3; D ambiguous. Germline lookup yields CDR1 SGDLS and CDR2 YYNGEE. V was cut by 5 bases and J by 4 bases, with 7 bases left in between. The CDR3 covers 12 residues. The CDR3 is CASSQYGNTIYF. The CDR3 bases are TGTGCCAGCAGTCAGTACGGAAACACCATATATTTT.

The chain carries TRBV28 and TRBJ2-2; no definite D call. Germline CDR1 and CDR2: MDHEN and SYDVKM. The CDR3 totals 15 residues. The ends were cut back, 9 bases at V and 0 bases at J, with 14 bases in the middle. CDR3 sequence reads: CASQVSLSNTGELFF. The CDR3, as DNA: TGTGCCAGTCAGGTGTCGTTGTCGAACACCGGGGAGCTGTTTTTT. The full variable domain, rest sourced from reference TRBV28 and TRBJ2-2, is DVKVTQSSRYLVKRTGEKVFLECVQDMDHENMFWYRQDPGLGLRLIYFSYDVKMKEKGDIPEGYSVSREKKERFSLILESASTNQTSMYLCASQVSLSNTGELFFGEGSRLTVL.

This chain links TRBV29-1 with TRBJ1-3, with a weak D call TRBD1 (6 bases). CDR1 and CDR2 from the germline V gene are SQVTM and ANQGSEA. V lost 7 bases, J lost 5 bases, and 12 bases lay in between. CDR3 length: 12 residues. The CDR3 DNA follows: TGCAGCGACAGGGACCGCCGAAACACCATATATTTT. Protein product: CSDRDRRNTIYF.

This chain joins TRBV3-1 (or the pseudogene TRBV3-2) and TRBJ2-3; D gene uncertain. This CDR3 contains 15 residues. Germline V gene data show CDR1 as LGHDT and CDR2 as YNNKEL (reference sequence). Trimming took 0 bases from V and 7 from J, leaving 14 bases between them. CDR3 residues: CASSQDRIASYTQYF. The CDR3 DNA is TGTGCCAGCAGCCAAGATCGTATAGCCTCTTATACGCAGTATTTT.

This clone came up once. This chain joins TRBV28 and TRBJ2-7, with D possibly matching TRBD1 (6 bases). Looked up from germline, CDR1 is MDHEN and CDR2 is SYDVKM. The CDR3 length is 12 residues. The germline V and J ends were trimmed by 8 bases and 3 bases, with 11 bases remaining between them. The CDR3 nucleotides read TGTGCCAGCCTCGGACAGATCTACGAGCAGTACTTC. Protein sequence: CASLGQIYEQYF.

The chain joins TRBV30 to TRBJ1-1; tentative D call: TRBD1 (5 bases). The length of the CDR3 is 13 residues. CDR1 GTSNPN and CDR2 SVGIG come from the germline V gene (reference sequence). The V end was cut by 6 bases, the J end by 13 bases, with 24 bases between. CDR3 DNA sequence: TGTGCCTGTGGGAACCCAGGGTATTCGGTTGGTTTCTTT. Translated, it gives CACGNPGYSVGFF.

The chain employs TRBV11-2 and TRBJ2-3, with a possible D match to TRBD2 (5 bases). CDR1 SGHAT and CDR2 FQNNGV come from the germline V gene. The CDR3 extends over 16 amino acids. Trimming took off 3 bases at V and 0 bases at J, with 13 bases between the two ends. The CDR3 DNA is TGTGCCAGCAGCTTTACTAGTGGCCAAAGCACAGATACGCAGTATTTT. It specifies CASSFTSGQSTDTQYF. Variable domain in full (rest from reference TRBV11-2 and TRBJ2-3): EAGVAQSPRYKIIEKRQSVAFWCNPISGHATLYWYQQILGQGPKLLIQFQNNGVVDDSQLPKDRFSAERLKGVDSTLKIQPAKLEDSAVYLCASSFTSGQSTDTQYFGPGTRLTVL.

The rearrangement joins TRBV11-2 to TRBJ2-1; 8 bases match TRBD2. Germline V gene sequence: CDR1 SGHAT, CDR2 FQNNGV. CDR3 length equals 15 residues. The ends lost 8 bases at V and 7 bases at J; junction bases unmatched: 13. The CDR3 nucleotides are TGTGCCAGCGACAATACCGGGACTAGTGCTAATGAGCAGTTCTTC. Translating it yields CASDNTGTSANEQFF.

The gene calls are TRBV24-1 and TRBJ1-5, with 10 bases matching TRBD1. There are 16 residues in the CDR3. Looked up from germline, CDR1 is KGHDR and CDR2 is SFDVKD. Trimming took 4 bases from V and 7 from J; bases not matched to a gene: 9. The CDR3 nucleotides are TGTGCCACCAGTGAAGCGACAGGGGGCGGAGGACAGCCCCAGCATTTT. Protein: CATSEATGGGGQPQHF.

As DNA, the CDR3 is TGTGCCAGCAGCTTTGCAGTAAACACCGGGGAGCTGTTTTTT. This gives the protein CASSFAVNTGELFF. The rearrangement uses TRBV7-9 and TRBJ2-2, with D uncertain. With 3 bases removed from V and 2 bases from J, the gap between germline ends came to 7 bases. In germline, CDR1 is SEHNR, CDR2 FQNEAQ (reference sequence). This CDR3 has 14 amino acids.

The chain employs TRBV5-5 and TRBJ2-7; TRBD2 matches 12 bases. This CDR3 contains 18 residues. Germline CDR1 is SGHKS and CDR2 is YYEKEE (reference sequence). V gave up 3 bases and J gave up 0 bases; unmatched junction bases: 10. Here the CDR3 DNA reads TGTGCCAGCAGCTCACGACTAGCGGGAGAAGTGCTCTCCTACGAGCAGTACTTC. Amino acid sequence: CASSSRLAGEVLSYEQYF.

CDR3 sequence: CASSYFLPYEQYF. Here the CDR3 DNA reads TGTGCCAGCAGCTATTTCTTACCCTACGAGCAGTACTTC. The genes are TRBV28 and TRBJ2-7; D is uncertain. This CDR3 spans 13 amino acids. In germline, CDR1 is MDHEN, CDR2 SYDVKM. V was clipped by 6 bases and J by 2 bases, with 11 bases between them.

The chain has TRBV10-1 and TRBJ2-2; 7 bases agree with TRBD1. Germline CDR1 and CDR2: WNHNN and SYGVQD (reference sequence). Unmatched junction bases numbered 7, after V lost 0 bases and J lost 6 bases. CDR3 length equals 16 residues. CDR3 nucleotide sequence: TGCGCCAGCAGTGAGTCCGGGGCGGACAGGCCCGGGGAGCTGTTTTTT. It encodes CASSESGADRPGELFF.

The chain couples TRBV6-5 to TRBJ2-1; TRBD1 is a possible D gene (5 bases). The V end lost 7 bases, the J end lost 7 bases, and 20 bases lay between the germline ends. The CDR3 consists of 15 residues. The germline V gene encodes CDR1 MNHEY and CDR2 SVGAGI. The CDR3 DNA is TGTGCCAGCATCTCCGAAGGGGTTCAGGGAAATGAGCAGTTCTTC. Amino acids: CASISEGVQGNEQFF.

This clone occurred many times. V is TRBV5-1 and J is TRBJ2-1, with D uncertain. V lost 1 base to trimming and J lost 4 bases, with 6 bases between them. Per the germline V gene, CDR1 is SGHRS and CDR2 is YFSETQ. This CDR3 comprises 13 residues. CDR3 residues: CASSLPSYNEQFF. For the CDR3, the DNA is TGCGCCAGCAGCTTGCCGTCTTACAATGAGCAGTTCTTC.

J is TRBJ1-5 and V is TRBV4-1; D gene ambiguous. The V gene's germline CDR1 is MGHRA and CDR2 YSYEKL. The CDR3 has 15 amino acids. V lost 3 bases, J lost 2 bases, and 11 bases lay in between. CDR3 amino acids: CASSHRQYGNQPQHF. CDR3 DNA: TGCGCCAGCAGCCACCGCCAGTATGGCAATCAGCCCCAGCATTTT.

This chain connects TRBV2 to TRBJ2-7, with a tentative D call TRBD1 (5 bases). Trimming took off 8 bases at V and 0 bases at J, with 8 bases between the two ends. This CDR3 has 12 residues. Germline CDR1 SNHLY, CDR2 FYNNEI. CDR3 nucleotide sequence: TGTGCCAGCCTGGACACCTCCTACGAGCAGTACTTC. Translated: CASLDTSYEQYF.

This clone was counted between two and nine times. This sequence joins TRBV10-3 and TRBJ1-2; tentative D call: TRBD1 (5 bases). CDR3 length: 14 residues. Germline CDR1 reads ENHRY; CDR2 reads SYGVKD. V lost 2 bases, J lost 6 bases, and 13 bases lay in between. The CDR3 DNA sequence: TGTGCCATCAGTGAGGGGGCAGAGGAACATGGCTACACCTTC. Amino acids: CAISEGAEEHGYTF.

This chain connects TRBV7-9 to TRBJ1-1, with D perhaps matching TRBD1 (5 bases). Germline CDR1 and CDR2: SEHNR and FQNEAQ (reference sequence). This CDR3 is built from 14 residues. The V and J ends lost 3 bases and 0 bases respectively, with 8 bases between them. In DNA, the CDR3 is TGTGCCAGCAGCTTCGGGGGTCTGAACACTGAAGCTTTCTTT. It translates to CASSFGGLNTEAFF.

The J gene is TRBJ1-5, the V gene TRBV28, with unresolved D. V was pared by 10 bases and J by 1 base, with 14 bases between. Looked up from germline, CDR1 is MDHEN and CDR2 is SYDVKM. The CDR3 has 14 residues. CDR3 DNA sequence: TGTGCCATCCTTCCGCGTGAGAGCAATCAGCCCCAGCATTTT. It translates to CAILPRESNQPQHF.

This sequence joins TRBV28 and TRBJ2-1; D not resolved. The V end lost 4 bases, the J end lost 8 bases, and 15 bases lay between the germline ends. CDR3 size: 14 residues. Per the germline V gene, CDR1 is MDHEN and CDR2 is SYDVKM. The DNA for the CDR3 is TGTGCCAGCAGTTCCTATATAAATTCCGATGAGCAGTTCTTC. Translating it yields CASSSYINSDEQFF.

The V call is TRBV29-1, the J call TRBJ2-6; possible D gene TRBD2, 6 bases. Trimming shortened V by 2 bases and J by 0 bases, and 17 bases separated the two germline ends. CDR1 and CDR2 (germline): SQVTM, ANQGSEA. The CDR3 sequence is 18 residues long. CDR3 in DNA: TGCAGCGTTGAATCCGGGCCGGGACTCAGCTCTGGGGCCAACGTCCTGACTTTC. It specifies CSVESGPGLSSGANVLTF.

The chain carries TRBV28 and TRBJ1-2, with D possibly matching TRBD1 (6 bases). The CDR3 has 13 residues. CDR1 MDHEN and CDR2 SYDVKM come from the germline V gene. V was clipped by 4 bases and J by 4 bases, with 10 bases between them. Written as DNA, the CDR3 is TGTGCCAGCAGTTACGGACAGCCCTATGGCTACACCTTC. Residues: CASSYGQPYGYTF.

V gene TRBV28 combines with J gene TRBJ1-4, with 9 bases lining up with TRBD1. Germline CDR1 and CDR2: MDHEN and SYDVKM. V trimming: 8 bases; J trimming: 8 bases; junction bases outside the gene matches: 12. This CDR3 has 15 amino acids. The chain's CDR3 is CASHWQGQGLEKLFF. The CDR3 DNA follows: TGTGCCAGCCATTGGCAGGGACAGGGTTTAGAAAAACTGTTTTTT.

This sequence joins TRBV4-2 and TRBJ1-2; possible D gene TRBD1, 5 bases. Trimming took 1 base from V and 8 from J, leaving 11 bases between them. This CDR3 contains 13 residues. Germline CDR1 is LGHNA and CDR2 is YNFKEQ. CDR3 sequence reads: CASSQGGRTGYTF. CDR3 sequence (DNA): TGTGCCAGCAGCCAAGGGGGGAGGACCGGCTACACCTTC.